This T cell receptor (beta chain) is drawn from a study of T-cell memory formation after mild COVID-19. Across the whole study: For the most part, TCR clusters were specific to one donor. Regarding the study as a whole: For contracting clones, CD4+ ones sat mainly in CM and EM, CD8+ in EMRA.

This clonotype has just a few counts. Its matching antigen is unknown. The CDR3 is 15 residues long. Germline values: CDR1 MNHEY, CDR2 SVGAGI. The V gene lost 2 bases and the J gene lost 0 bases, with 8 bases spanning the gap. TCRdb used MiXCR to reprocess the 5' RACE reads, holding one entry per CDR3 protein. The sample lists just over 60,000 distinct CDR3 sequences, 9.3% occurring once. This sequence originates from a man aged 18 to 30 who had mild COVID-19 (a few samples of this study predate the infection). Cell type and time point are not known. The chain is built from TRBV6-5 and TRBJ2-4; D not resolved. The sequenced sample consisted of PBMCs or a T cell subset sorted from them (not recorded which). DNA of the CDR3: TGTGCCAGCAGTTACAGTGGGAAAGCCAAAAACATTCAGTACTTC. This sequence encodes CASSYSGKAKNIQYF.